This T cell receptor beta chain was captured in a study of T cell repertoires in cytomegalovirus infection. Regarding the study as a whole: In two of eight donors, the top clonotype was HLA-C-restricted CMV-specific.

This clonotype has more than one count but fewer than ten. What it recognizes is unknown. TCRdb reprocessed the reads via MiXCR and lists one record per CDR3 protein. The data hold under 850,000 distinct CDR3 sequences, with roughly 36% observed a single time. Trimming shortened V by 0 bases and J by 0 bases, and 8 bases separated the two germline ends. This CDR3 is built from 14 residues. Per germline, CDR1 DFQATT and CDR2 SNEGSKA (reference sequence). The V and J genes are TRBV20-1 and TRBJ1-1; D gene unclear. This TCR was recovered from a human donor in good health (CMV status not recorded). Some clones in this sample may be carry-over from other donors' samples. The sample in question was cultured PBMCs, obtained from culture after CMV antigen stimulation. CDR3 sequence (DNA): TGCAGTGCTAGAGATGTTCGGATGAACACTGAAGCTTTCTTT. Translation gives CSARDVRMNTEAFF.